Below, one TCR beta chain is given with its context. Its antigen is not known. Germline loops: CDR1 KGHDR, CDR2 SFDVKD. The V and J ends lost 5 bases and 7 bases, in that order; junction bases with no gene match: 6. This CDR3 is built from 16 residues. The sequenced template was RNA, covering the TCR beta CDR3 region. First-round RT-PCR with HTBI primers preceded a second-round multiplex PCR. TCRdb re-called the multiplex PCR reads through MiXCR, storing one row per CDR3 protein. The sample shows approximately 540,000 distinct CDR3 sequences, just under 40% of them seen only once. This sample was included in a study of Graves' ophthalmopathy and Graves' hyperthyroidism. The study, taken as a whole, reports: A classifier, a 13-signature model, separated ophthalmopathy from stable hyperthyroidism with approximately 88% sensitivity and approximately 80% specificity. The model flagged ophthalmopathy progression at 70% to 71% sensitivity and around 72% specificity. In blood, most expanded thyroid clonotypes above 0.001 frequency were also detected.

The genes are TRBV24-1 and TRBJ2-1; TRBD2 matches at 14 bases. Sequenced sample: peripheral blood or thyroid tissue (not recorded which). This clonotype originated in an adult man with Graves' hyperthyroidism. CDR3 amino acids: CATSGTGTSGSNEQFF. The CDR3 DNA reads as TGTGCCACCAGTGGGACCGGGACTAGCGGGAGTAATGAGCAGTTCTTC.